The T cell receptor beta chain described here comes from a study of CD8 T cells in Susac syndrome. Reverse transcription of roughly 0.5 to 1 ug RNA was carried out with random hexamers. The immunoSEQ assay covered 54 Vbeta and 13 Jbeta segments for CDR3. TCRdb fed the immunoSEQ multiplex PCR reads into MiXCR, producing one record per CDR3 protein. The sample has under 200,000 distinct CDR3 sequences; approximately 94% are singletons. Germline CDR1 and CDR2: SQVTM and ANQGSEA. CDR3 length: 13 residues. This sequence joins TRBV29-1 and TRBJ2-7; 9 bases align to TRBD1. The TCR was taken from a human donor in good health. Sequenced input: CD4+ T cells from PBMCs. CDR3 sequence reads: CSVGQGFSYEQYF. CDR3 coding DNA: TGCAGTGTGGGACAGGGATTCTCCTACGAGCAGTACTTC.